Following are 20 T cell receptor beta chains from one sample sequenced in a study of blood T cell repertoires in COVID-19. Produced via immunoSEQ multiplex PCR; TCRdb's table is partial and in-frame only. The sample records more than 100,000 clones, about three quarters being singletons. Sequenced: peripheral blood. The receptors here all came from a human donor with acute or convalescent COVID-19. The donor label of this sample is uncertain.

The V gene is TRBV7-9, the J gene TRBJ1-6; D may be TRBD1 (6 bases). The CDR3 is 14 residues long. Germline CDR1 reads SEHNR; CDR2 reads FQNEAQ (reference sequence). V lost 4 bases to trimming and J lost 5 bases, with 9 bases between them. The CDR3 region is CASSWGQNNSPLHF. The CDR3 bases are TGTGCCAGCAGCTGGGGACAAAATAATTCACCCCTCCACTTT.

V gene TRBV10-3 combines with J gene TRBJ1-1, with D perhaps matching TRBD1 (6 bases). The CDR3 runs to 14 residues. CDR1 and CDR2 (germline): ENHRY, SYGVKD. V was cut by 5 bases and J by 1 base, with 11 bases left in between. CDR3 residues: CAISPQGPNTEAFF. The CDR3 nucleotides read TGTGCCATCAGTCCCCAGGGGCCGAACACTGAAGCTTTCTTT.

With regard to this clone: The same CDR3 also results from other DNA sequences found in this sample. The chain employs TRBV3-1 (or the pseudogene TRBV3-2) and TRBJ1-2; no firm D call. Trimming removed 0 bases from V and 4 bases from J, with 9 bases in between. The CDR3 has 14 amino acids. Looked up from germline, CDR1 is LGHDT and CDR2 is YNNKEL (reference sequence). CDR3 coding DNA: TGTGCCAGCAGCCAAGATCGGGCGGGCTATGGCTACACCTTC. It specifies CASSQDRAGYGYTF.

The CDR3 DNA follows: TGCAGTGCCCAGAGGCGCTGGCAGTATTTT. This encodes CSAQRRWQYF. V usage is TRBV20-1 and J usage is TRBJ2-3; D not resolved. Germline assignment: CDR1 DFQATT and CDR2 SNEGSKA (reference sequence). The CDR3 consists of 10 residues. V lost 6 bases and J lost 11, with 12 bases in between.

The V and J genes are TRBV7-2 and TRBJ2-5; D is perhaps TRBD2 (5 bases). The CDR3 extends over 16 amino acids. V dropped 1 base and J dropped 0 bases, with 12 bases sitting between them. Germline CDR1 SGHTA, CDR2 FQGNSA. CDR3 in DNA: TGTGCCAGCAGCTTAGGAGCGGTGAAGTACCAAGAGACCCAGTACTTC. Its protein is CASSLGAVKYQETQYF.

This clone came up a few times. The chain employs TRBV19 and TRBJ2-3, with TRBD2 matching 10 bases. The J segment lost 2 bases and the V segment lost 5 bases, leaving 10 bases of the junction unmatched. Germline loops: CDR1 LNHDA, CDR2 SQIVND (reference sequence). This CDR3 has 17 residues. The CDR3 region is CASSPGASGGSTDTQYF. Written as DNA, the CDR3 is TGTGCCAGTAGTCCCGGGGCTAGCGGGGGCTCCACAGATACGCAGTATTTT.

The V call is TRBV3-1 (or the pseudogene TRBV3-2), the J call TRBJ2-5; possibly TRBD2 for D (6 bases). V lost 1 base to trimming and J lost 12 bases, with 18 bases between them. The CDR3 length is 14 residues. Germline values: CDR1 LGHDT, CDR2 YNNKEL (reference sequence). The CDR3 is CASSQGYLAPLKYF. CDR3 sequence (DNA): TGTGCCAGCAGCCAAGGGTACCTAGCGCCGCTTAAGTACTTC.

The chain is built from TRBV7-2 and TRBJ1-4, with 7 nucleotides matching TRBD1. The CDR3 sequence is 14 residues long. The germline V gene has CDR1 SGHTA and CDR2 FQGNSA. V was pared by 1 base and J by 7 bases, with 3 bases of the junction left unmatched. The CDR3 protein is CASSLGQGIEKLFF. The CDR3, as DNA: TGTGCCAGCAGCTTAGGACAGGGAATTGAAAAACTGTTTTTT.

The CDR3 coding sequence is TGTGCCAGCAGACAAACGGGACAGGCCTATGGCTACACCTTC. Encoded protein: CASRQTGQAYGYTF. This sequence joins TRBV6-5 and TRBJ1-2, with TRBD1 matching 8 bases. The germline V gene encodes CDR1 MNHEY and CDR2 SVGAGI. Unmatched junction bases numbered 7, after V lost 6 bases and J lost 4 bases. The CDR3 has 14 amino acids.

The V gene is TRBV9, the J gene TRBJ2-5, with 9 bases lining up with TRBD1. Germline V gene lookup returns CDR1 SGDLS and CDR2 YYNGEE. The CDR3 extends over 15 amino acids. V shed 6 bases, J shed 5 bases, and the junction held 11 bases outside the gene matches. In nucleotides, the CDR3 is TGTGCCAGCAACCACCCGGACAGGGGTTGGGAGACCCAGTACTTC. Amino acids: CASNHPDRGWETQYF.

This chain links TRBV24-1 with TRBJ2-1, with 7 bases fitting TRBD1. There are 16 residues in the CDR3. V lost 3 bases to trimming and J lost 2 bases; unmatched junction nucleotides: 6. The germline gives CDR1 KGHDR, CDR2 SFDVKD. The CDR3 is CATSDPGQETYNEQFF. In nucleotides, the CDR3 is TGTGCCACCAGTGATCCCGGACAGGAAACCTACAATGAGCAGTTCTTC.

The chain joins TRBV7-9 to TRBJ1-2; the match to TRBD1 covers 9 bases. J gave up 8 bases and V 5 bases, and 9 bases lay outside the gene matches. Germline lookup yields CDR1 SEHNR and CDR2 FQNEAQ (reference sequence). This CDR3 region has 14 residues. CDR3 sequence reads: CASSPDDRGGGYTF. The CDR3 DNA is TGTGCCAGCAGCCCTGATGACAGGGGGGGAGGCTACACCTTC.

This clone was picked up many times. V gene TRBV29-1 combines with J gene TRBJ1-1; D gene uncertain. This CDR3 has 12 residues. The germline gives CDR1 SQVTM, CDR2 ANQGSEA. Trimming left V 5 bases short and J 0 bases short, with 7 bases between. Here the CDR3 DNA reads TGCAGCGTTAAGCCACTGAACACTGAAGCTTTCTTT. Protein: CSVKPLNTEAFF.

J is TRBJ2-2 and V is TRBV19, with 9 bases fitting TRBD2. V dropped 4 bases and J dropped 4; count of bases not matched to a gene: 7. There are 16 residues in the CDR3. Per the germline V gene, CDR1 is LNHDA and CDR2 is SQIVND (reference sequence). The CDR3 DNA is TGTGCCAGTAGTACACCTAGCGGGGTGCGCACCGGGGAGCTGTTTTTT. Translation gives CASSTPSGVRTGELFF.

The CDR3 loop reads CSVVKPGQVAKNIQYF. The DNA of the CDR3 is TGCAGCGTTGTAAAACCGGGACAAGTAGCCAAAAACATTCAGTACTTC. The V gene is TRBV29-1, the J gene TRBJ2-4; maybe TRBD1 (6 bases). Germline V lookup: CDR1 SQVTM, CDR2 ANQGSEA. CDR3 size: 16 residues. Trimming removed 4 bases from V and 0 bases from J, with 16 bases in between.

V usage is TRBV2 and J usage is TRBJ2-1; TRBD2 matches 7 bases. V shed 2 bases, J shed 0 bases, and the junction held 7 bases outside the gene matches. Germline V CDR1 and CDR2: SNHLY, FYNNEI. This CDR3 region has 17 residues. The CDR3 spells CASSESMRGNSYNEQFF. The CDR3, as DNA: TGTGCCAGCAGTGAATCCATGCGGGGGAACTCCTACAATGAGCAGTTCTTC.

This clone came up a few times. The chain joins TRBV28 to TRBJ1-5; TRBD1 might be the D (6 bases). The length of the CDR3 is 15 residues. Trimming cost V 4 bases and J 0 bases, with 10 bases left between them. The germline CDR1 and CDR2 sequences are MDHEN and SYDVKM. For the CDR3, the DNA is TGTGCCAGCAGTTACAGGGAATATAGCAATCAGCCCCAGCATTTT. Translation: CASSYREYSNQPQHF.

CDR3 bases: TGCGCCAGCAGTGAGTATGGCTATTTT. It is translated as CASSEYGYF. This chain links TRBV10-1 with TRBJ1-3; D is undetermined. The CDR3 is 9 amino acids. Germline values: CDR1 WNHNN, CDR2 SYGVQD (reference sequence). Trimming removed 1 base at V and 16 bases at J, with 5 bases between.

The rearrangement uses TRBV6-5 and TRBJ1-2, with D unresolved. Trimming took 6 bases from V and 3 from J, leaving 14 bases between them. Germline CDR1 and CDR2: MNHEY and SVGAGI. The CDR3 has 14 residues. CDR3 coding DNA: TGTGCCAGCAGGCCGGTCGGTTCCTACTATGGCTACACCTTC. This codes for CASRPVGSYYGYTF.

Of note for this clone: The limits of the CDR3 on the DNA are not certain, so only TCRdb's listed CDR3 is given. V is TRBV2 and J is TRBJ2-2; TRBD1, the table's D call, lacks a check against the DNA. Counting both end residues, the CDR3 totals 17 amino acids. The germline gives CDR1 SNHLY, CDR2 FYNNEI. This chain's CDR3 is CASILGDARFGTGELFF.